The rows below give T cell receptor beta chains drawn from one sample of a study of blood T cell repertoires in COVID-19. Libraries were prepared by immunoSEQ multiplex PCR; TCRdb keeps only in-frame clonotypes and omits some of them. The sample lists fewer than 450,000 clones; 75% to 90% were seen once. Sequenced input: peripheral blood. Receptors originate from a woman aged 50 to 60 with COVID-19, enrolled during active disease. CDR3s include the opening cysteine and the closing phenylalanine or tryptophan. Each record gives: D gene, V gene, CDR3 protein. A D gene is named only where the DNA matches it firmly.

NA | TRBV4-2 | CASSQDLAREQYF
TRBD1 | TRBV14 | CASSLHHGTVEAFF
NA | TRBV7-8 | CASSSNTGIGEKLFF
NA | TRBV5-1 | CASSFGGEGAADTQYF
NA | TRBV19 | CASSIGQGMTEAFF
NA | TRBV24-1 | CATSDSRGELFF
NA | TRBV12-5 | CASGTDIKEGAFF
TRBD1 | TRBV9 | CASSVSIDRASLNYGYTF
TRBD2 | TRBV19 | CASSSVAGAVTGELFF
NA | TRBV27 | CASSMYYGGSGTEAFF
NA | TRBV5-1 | CASSPGVPSYEQYF
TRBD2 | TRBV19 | CASSIDPTSGSSYEQYF
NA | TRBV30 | CAWRQPMNTEAFF
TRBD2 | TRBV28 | CASPPGLAGARSDTQYF
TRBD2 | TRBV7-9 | CASSRLAGFYEQYF
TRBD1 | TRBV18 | CASSPGQGGTDTQYF
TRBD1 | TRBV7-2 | CASSLGTGALRPQHF
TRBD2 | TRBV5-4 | CASSLRKSSGSGEQYF
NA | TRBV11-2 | CASSPPAVNTEAFF
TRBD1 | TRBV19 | CASSIAGGPNEKLFF
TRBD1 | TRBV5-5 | CASSSLSTGGLGYTF
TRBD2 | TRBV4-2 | CASSQELAGGPIEQYF
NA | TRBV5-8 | CASSLGMEPTNTGELFF
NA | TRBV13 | CASSLGGTYEQYF
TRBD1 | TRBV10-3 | CAISEQGNYGYTF
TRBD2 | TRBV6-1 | CASSFSGRANEQFF
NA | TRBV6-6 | CASSPPPGQDGYTF
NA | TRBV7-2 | CASSVRGQRNTEAFF
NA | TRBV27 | CASSLRAQNNQPQHF
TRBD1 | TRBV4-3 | CASSQEGQGLSPLHF
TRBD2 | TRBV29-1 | CSVEDPAGGSSYNEQFF
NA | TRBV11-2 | CASSRGYSSYEQYF
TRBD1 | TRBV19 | CASSRDRAALTEAFF
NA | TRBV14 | CASSQVGRGISVNTEAFF
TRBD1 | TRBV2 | CASTLRTGGNQPQHF
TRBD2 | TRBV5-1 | CASSLYPSGRVNEQFF
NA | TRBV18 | CASSPSSRNTEAFF
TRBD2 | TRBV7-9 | CASSTSGRAQGDEQFF
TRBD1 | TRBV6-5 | CASKTGQGDKNIQYF
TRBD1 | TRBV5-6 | CASSGRAGGTYGYTF
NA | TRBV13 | CASSSTRSEQYF
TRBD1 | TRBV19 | CASRNRGESPLSGANVLTF
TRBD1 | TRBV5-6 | CASSRGQGLDTEAFF
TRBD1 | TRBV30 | CAWSPPDRGQWQFF
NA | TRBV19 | CASSIPPLYGRDTEAFF
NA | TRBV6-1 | CASSRHQNTEAFF
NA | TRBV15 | CATSRERVAGTYNEQFF
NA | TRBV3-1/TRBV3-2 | CASSQYQGSPSTDTQYF
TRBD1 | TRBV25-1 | CASSVTGNYEQYF
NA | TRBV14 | CASSLLDYNEQFF
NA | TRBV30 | CAWSVQRSRTDTQYF
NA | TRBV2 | CASSEARASGEQYF
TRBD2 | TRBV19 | CASSMGAISGGMNEQFF
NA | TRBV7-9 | CASSFSGNTEAFF
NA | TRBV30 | CAWSDLGGSNEKLFF
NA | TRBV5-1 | CASSLVEDGGYEQYF
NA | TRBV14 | CASSQAGHASREPTYEQYF
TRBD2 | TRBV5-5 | CASSLEWLAETYEQYF
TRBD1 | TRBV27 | CASRISRDRGRTEAFF